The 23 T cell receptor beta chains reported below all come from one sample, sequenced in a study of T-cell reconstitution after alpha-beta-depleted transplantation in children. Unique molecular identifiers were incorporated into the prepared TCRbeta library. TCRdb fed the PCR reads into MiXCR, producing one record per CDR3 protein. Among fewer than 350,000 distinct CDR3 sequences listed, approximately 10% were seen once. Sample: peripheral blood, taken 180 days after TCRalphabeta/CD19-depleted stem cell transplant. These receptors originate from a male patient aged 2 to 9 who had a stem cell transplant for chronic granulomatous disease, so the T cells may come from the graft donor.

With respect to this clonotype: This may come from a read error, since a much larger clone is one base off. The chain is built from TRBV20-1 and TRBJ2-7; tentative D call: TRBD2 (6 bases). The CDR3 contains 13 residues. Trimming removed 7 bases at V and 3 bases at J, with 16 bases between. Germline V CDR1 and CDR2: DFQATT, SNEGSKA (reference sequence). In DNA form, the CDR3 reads TGCAGTGAGGTCGGGAGAACGGTCTACGAGCAGTACTTC. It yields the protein CSEVGRTVYEQYF.

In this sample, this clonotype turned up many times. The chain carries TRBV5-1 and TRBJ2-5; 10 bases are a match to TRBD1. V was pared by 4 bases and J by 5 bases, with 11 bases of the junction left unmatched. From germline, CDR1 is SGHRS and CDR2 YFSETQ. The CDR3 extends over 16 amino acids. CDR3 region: CASSIDRGRDGETQYF. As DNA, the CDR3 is TGCGCCAGCAGCATTGACAGGGGGCGCGATGGGGAGACCCAGTACTTC.

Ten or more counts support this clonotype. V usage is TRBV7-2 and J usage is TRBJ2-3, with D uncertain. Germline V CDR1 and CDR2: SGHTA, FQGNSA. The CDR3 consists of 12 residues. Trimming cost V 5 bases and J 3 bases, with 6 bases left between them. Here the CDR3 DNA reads TGTGCCAGCAGCCGGATAACAGATACGCAGTATTTT. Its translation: CASSRITDTQYF.

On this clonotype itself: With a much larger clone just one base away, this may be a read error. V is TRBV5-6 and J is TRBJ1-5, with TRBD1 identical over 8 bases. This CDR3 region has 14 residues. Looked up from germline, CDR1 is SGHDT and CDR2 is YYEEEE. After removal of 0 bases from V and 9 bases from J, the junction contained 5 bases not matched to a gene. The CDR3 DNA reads TGTGCCAGCAGCTTGGGACAGGGGAGGCGGCCCCAGCATTTT. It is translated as CASSLGQGRRPQHF. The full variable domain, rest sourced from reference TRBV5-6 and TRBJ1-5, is DAGVTQSPTHLIKTRGQQVTLRCSPKSGHDTVSWYQQALGQGPQFIFQYYEEEERQRGNFPDRFSGHQFPNYSSELNVNALLLGDSALYLCASSLGQGRRPQHFGDGTRLSIL.

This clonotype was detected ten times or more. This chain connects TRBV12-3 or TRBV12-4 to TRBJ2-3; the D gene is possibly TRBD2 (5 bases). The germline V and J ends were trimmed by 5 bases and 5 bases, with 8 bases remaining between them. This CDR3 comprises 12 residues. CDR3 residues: CASSNGGDTQYF. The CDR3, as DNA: TGTGCCAGCAGTAATGGAGGAGATACGCAGTATTTT.

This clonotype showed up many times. CDR3 sequence: CASSSTGSETQYF. The CDR3 coding sequence is TGTGCCAGCAGTTCGACAGGGTCGGAGACCCAGTACTTC. The chain recombines TRBV28 with TRBJ2-5, with TRBD1 matching 7 bases. After removal of 4 bases from V and 5 bases from J, the junction contained 4 bases not matched to a gene. The CDR3 is made up of 13 amino acids. CDR1 MDHEN and CDR2 SYDVKM come from the germline V gene.

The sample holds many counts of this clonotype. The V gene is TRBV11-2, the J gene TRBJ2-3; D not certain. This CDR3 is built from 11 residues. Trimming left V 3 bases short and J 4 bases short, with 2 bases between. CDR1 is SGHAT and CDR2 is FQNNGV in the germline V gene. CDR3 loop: CASSFSDTQYF. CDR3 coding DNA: TGTGCCAGCAGCTTCTCAGATACGCAGTATTTT.

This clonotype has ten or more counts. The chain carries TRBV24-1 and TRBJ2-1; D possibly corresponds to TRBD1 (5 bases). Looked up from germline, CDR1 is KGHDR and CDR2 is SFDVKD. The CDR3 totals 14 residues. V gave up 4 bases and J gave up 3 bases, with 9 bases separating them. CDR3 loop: CATSDGDSYNEQFF. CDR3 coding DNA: TGTGCCACCAGTGACGGTGACAGCTACAATGAGCAGTTCTTC.

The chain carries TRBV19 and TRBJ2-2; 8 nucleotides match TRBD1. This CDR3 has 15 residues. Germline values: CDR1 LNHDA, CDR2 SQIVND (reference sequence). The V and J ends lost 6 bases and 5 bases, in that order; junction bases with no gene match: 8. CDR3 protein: CASRAQDRATGELFF. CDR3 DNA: TGTGCCAGTAGGGCCCAGGACAGGGCTACCGGGGAGCTGTTTTTT. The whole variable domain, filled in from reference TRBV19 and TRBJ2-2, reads DGGITQSPKYLFRKEGQNVTLSCEQNLNHDAMYWYRQDPGQGLRLIYYSQIVNDFQKGDIAEGYSVSREKKESFPLTVTSAQKNPTAFYLCASRAQDRATGELFFGEGSRLTVL.

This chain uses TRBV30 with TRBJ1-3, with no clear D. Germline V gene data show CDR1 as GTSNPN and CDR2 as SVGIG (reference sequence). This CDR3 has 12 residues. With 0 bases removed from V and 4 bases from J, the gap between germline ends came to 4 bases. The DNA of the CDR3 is TGTGCCTGGAGTGTAGGGGGAAACACCATATATTTT. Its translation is CAWSVGGNTIYF.

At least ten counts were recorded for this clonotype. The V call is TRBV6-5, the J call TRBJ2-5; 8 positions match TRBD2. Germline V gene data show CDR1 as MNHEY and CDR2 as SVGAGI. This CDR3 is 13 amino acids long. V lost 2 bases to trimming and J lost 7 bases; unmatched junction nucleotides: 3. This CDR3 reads CASSYPSGGTQYF. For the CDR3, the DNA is TGTGCCAGCAGTTACCCGAGCGGGGGGACCCAGTACTTC.

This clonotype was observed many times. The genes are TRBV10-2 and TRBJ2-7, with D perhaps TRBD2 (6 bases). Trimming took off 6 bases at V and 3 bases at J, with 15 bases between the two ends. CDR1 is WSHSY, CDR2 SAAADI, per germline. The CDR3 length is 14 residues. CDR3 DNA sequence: TGCGCCAGCAGCCTGACTAGTTCTCACTACGAGCAGTACTTC. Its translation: CASSLTSSHYEQYF.

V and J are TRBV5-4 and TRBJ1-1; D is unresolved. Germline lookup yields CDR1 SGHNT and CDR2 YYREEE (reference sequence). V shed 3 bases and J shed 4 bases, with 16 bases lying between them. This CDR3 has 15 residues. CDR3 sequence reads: CASSSPAGESTEAFF. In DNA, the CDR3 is TGTGCCAGCAGCTCCCCCGCTGGGGAGTCCACTGAAGCTTTCTTT.

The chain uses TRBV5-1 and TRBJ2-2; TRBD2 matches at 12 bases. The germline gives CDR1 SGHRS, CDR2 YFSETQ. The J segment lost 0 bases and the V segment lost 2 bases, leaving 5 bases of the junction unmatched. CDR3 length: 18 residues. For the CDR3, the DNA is TGCGCCAGCAGCTTCGTTCCTAGCGGGGGGGCGAACACCGGGGAGCTGTTTTTT. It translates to CASSFVPSGGANTGELFF.

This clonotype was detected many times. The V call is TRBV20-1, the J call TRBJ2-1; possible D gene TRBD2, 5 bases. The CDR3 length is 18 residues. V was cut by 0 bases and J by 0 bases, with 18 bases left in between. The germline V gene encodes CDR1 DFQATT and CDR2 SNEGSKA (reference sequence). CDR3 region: CSARDRAAGSISYNEQFF. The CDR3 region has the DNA TGCAGTGCTAGAGATAGGGCCGCGGGTAGCATCTCCTACAATGAGCAGTTCTTC.

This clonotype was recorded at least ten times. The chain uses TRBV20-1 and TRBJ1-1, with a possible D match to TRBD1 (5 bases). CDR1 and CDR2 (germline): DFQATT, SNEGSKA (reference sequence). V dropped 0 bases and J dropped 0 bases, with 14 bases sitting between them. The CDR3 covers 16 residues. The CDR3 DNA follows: TGCAGTGCTAGAGATCGGGGCAGACCCATGAACACTGAAGCTTTCTTT. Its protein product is CSARDRGRPMNTEAFF.

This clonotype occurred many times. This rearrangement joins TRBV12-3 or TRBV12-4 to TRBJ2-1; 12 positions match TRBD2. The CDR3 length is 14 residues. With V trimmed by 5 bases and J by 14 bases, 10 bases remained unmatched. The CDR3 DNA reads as TGTGCCAGCAGTCTGCTAGCGGGAGGGTTCCTAGAGTTCTTC. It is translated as CASSLLAGGFLEFF.

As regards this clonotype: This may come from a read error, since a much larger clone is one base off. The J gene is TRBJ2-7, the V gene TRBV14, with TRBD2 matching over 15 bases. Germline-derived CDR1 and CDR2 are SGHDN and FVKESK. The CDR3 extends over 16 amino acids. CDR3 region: CAISQGLAGGSYEQYF. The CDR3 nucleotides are TGTGCCATCAGCCAGGGACTAGCGGGAGGATCCTACGAGCAGTACTTC.

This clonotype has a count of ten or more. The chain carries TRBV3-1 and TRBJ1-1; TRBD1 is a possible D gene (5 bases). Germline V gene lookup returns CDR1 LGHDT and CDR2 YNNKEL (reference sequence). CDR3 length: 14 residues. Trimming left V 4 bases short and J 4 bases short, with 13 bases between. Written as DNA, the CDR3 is TGTGCCAGCAGCCGCCAGGGTTTGGGCACTGAAGCTTTCTTT. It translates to CASSRQGLGTEAFF. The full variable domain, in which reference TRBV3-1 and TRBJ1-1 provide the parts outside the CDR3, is DTAVSQTPKYLVTQMGNDKSIKCEQNLGHDTMYWYKQDSKKFLKIMFSYNNKELIINETVPNRFSPKSPDKAHLNLHINSLELGDSAVYFCASSRQGLGTEAFFGQGTRLTVV.

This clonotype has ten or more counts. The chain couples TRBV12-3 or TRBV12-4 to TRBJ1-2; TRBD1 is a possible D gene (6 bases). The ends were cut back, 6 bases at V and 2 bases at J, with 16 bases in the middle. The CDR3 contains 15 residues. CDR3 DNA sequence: TGTGCCAGCAGCCATCCCCTTACAGGGAACTATGGCTACACCTTC. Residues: CASSHPLTGNYGYTF.

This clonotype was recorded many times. The CDR3 spells CASSSPGQEYGYTF. In nucleotides, the CDR3 is TGTGCCAGCAGCTCACCGGGACAAGAATATGGCTACACCTTC. This chain connects TRBV7-2 to TRBJ1-2; tentative D call: TRBD1 (6 bases). Trimming took off 4 bases at V and 5 bases at J, with 14 bases between the two ends. This CDR3 has 14 residues. The germline V gene encodes CDR1 SGHTA and CDR2 FQGNSA.

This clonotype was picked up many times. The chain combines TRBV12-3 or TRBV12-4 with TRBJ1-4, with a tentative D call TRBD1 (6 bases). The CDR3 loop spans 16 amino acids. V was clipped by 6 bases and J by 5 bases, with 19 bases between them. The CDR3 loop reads CASSNPTGTLNEKLFF. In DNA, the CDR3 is TGTGCCAGCAGCAACCCGACAGGAACCCTGAATGAAAAACTGTTTTTT.

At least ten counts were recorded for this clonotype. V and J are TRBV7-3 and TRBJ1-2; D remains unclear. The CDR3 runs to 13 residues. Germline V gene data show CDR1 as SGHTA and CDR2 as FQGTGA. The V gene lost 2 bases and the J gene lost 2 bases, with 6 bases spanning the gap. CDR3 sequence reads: CASSLFANYGYTF. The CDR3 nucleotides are TGTGCCAGCAGCTTATTCGCGAACTATGGCTACACCTTC.